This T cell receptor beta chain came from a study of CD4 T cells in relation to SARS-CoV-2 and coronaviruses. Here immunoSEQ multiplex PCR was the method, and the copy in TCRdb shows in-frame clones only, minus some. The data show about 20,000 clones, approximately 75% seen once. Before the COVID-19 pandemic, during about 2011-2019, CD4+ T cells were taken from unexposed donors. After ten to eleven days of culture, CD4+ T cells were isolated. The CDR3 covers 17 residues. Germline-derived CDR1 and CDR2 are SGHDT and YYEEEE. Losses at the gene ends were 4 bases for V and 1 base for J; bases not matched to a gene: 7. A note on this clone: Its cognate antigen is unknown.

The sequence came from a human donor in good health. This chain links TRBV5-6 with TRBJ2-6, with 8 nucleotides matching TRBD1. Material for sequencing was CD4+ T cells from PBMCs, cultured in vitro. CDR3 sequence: CASSGGQGASGANVLTF. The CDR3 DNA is TGTGCCAGCAGCGGGGGGCAGGGGGCATCTGGGGCCAACGTCCTGACTTTC.